This T cell receptor (beta chain) was recorded in a study of T cell responses to AZD1222 COVID-19 vaccine. Study-wide results and limits: Repertoire collection took place solely once the T cell response had peaked. Donors were largely white British and mainly female; clonal diversity was possibly underestimated.

Profiled with immunoSEQ multiplex PCR; TCRdb holds only in-frame clones, not every one. The table lists tens of thousands of clones, around 82% of them singletons. A few counts support this clone. The antigen remains unidentified. Trimming at V came to 3 bases and at J to 4 bases, leaving 2 bases not matched to a gene. This CDR3 is built from 13 residues. Looked up from germline, CDR1 is MDHEN and CDR2 is SYDVKM. The sequence was collected from an adult in good health. The sequencing here drew on peripheral blood, taken on day 0 of AZD1222 vaccination. The chain employs TRBV28 and TRBJ1-2; 7 bases fit TRBD1. DNA of the CDR3: TGTGCCAGCAGTTTTGACAGGGTCTATGGCTACACCTTC. Protein sequence: CASSFDRVYGYTF.